The sample holds one count of the clone carrying this T cell receptor (beta chain). In the source study's methods: Amplification of reference gene primers was used by the study to estimate nucleated cell counts. Here immunoSEQ multiplex PCR was the method, and the copy in TCRdb shows in-frame clones only, minus some. That table supplies the V and J calls and clone size; D and trimming were determined from the DNA. The repertoire holds 110,000 to 150,000 clones, 85% seen once, with less than 3% in the top ten. The sample belongs to a study of blood T cell repertoires in COVID-19. In the study overall: Donors in the United States, Italy and Spain gave samples during acute or convalescent COVID-19. Sources were T cells, B-cell-depleted T cells, or PBMCs; the material itself was cDNA or gDNA.

This CDR3 spans 16 amino acids. V dropped 3 bases and J dropped 7 bases, with 17 bases sitting between them. CDR1 SGHNT and CDR2 YYREEE come from the germline V gene (reference sequence). The TCR sequence derives from a middle-aged man with acute or convalescent COVID-19. The chain links TRBV5-4 to TRBJ1-6, with a weak D call TRBD1 (6 bases). Specimen: peripheral blood. The CDR3 here is CASSSKRGGGNSPLHF. CDR3 DNA: TGTGCCAGCAGCTCTAAACGAGGGGGGGGGAATTCACCCCTCCACTTT.